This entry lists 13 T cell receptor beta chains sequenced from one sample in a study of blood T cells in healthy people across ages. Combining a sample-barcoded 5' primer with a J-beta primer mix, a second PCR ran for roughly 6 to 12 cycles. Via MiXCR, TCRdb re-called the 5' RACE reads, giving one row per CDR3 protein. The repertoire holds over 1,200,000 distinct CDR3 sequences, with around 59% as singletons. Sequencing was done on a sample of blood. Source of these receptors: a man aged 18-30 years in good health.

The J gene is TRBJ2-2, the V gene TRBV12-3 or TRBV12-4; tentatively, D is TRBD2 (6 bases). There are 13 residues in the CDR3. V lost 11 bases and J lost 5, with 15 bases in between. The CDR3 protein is CAGRDSITGELFF. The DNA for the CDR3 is TGTGCCGGCCGGGACTCCATTACCGGGGAGCTGTTTTTT.

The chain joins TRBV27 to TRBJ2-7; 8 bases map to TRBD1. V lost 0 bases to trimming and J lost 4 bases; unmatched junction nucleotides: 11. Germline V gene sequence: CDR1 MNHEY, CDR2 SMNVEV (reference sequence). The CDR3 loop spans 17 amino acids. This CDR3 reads CASSLSVVGDRLYEQYF. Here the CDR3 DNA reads TGTGCCAGCAGTTTATCAGTAGTTGGGGACAGGCTTTACGAGCAGTACTTC.

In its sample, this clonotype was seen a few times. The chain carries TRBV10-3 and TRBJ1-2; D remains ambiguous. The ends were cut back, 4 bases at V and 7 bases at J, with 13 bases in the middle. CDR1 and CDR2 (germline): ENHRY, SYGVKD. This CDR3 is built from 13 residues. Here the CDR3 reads CAISGSPEAGYTF. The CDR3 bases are TGTGCCATCAGTGGCTCACCCGAGGCTGGCTACACCTTC.

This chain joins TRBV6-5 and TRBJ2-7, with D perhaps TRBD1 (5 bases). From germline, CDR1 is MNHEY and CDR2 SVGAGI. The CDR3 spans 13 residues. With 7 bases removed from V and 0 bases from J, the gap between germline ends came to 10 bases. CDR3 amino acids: CASKGLNSYEQYF. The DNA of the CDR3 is TGTGCCAGCAAGGGGCTAAACTCCTACGAGCAGTACTTC.

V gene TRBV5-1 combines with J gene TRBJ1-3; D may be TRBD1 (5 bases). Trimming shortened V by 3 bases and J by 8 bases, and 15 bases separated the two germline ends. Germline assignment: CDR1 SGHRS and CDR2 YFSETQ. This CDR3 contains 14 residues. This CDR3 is CASSSNPGRDTIYF. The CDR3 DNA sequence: TGCGCCAGCAGCTCAAATCCAGGGCGAGACACCATATATTTT.

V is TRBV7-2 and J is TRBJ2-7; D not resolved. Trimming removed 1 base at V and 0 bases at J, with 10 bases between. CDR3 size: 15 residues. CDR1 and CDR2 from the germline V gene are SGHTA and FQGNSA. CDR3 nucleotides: TGTGCCAGCAGCTTAGATGCGCTACGCTCCTACGAGCAGTACTTC. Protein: CASSLDALRSYEQYF.

The CDR3 region is CAISDRTLVGTDTQYF. CDR3 bases: TGTGCCATCAGTGATAGGACCCTCGTTGGCACAGATACGCAGTATTTT. The V and J genes are TRBV10-3 and TRBJ2-3, with no clear D. The germline V gene encodes CDR1 ENHRY and CDR2 SYGVKD. The CDR3 is made up of 16 amino acids. V lost 3 bases to trimming and J lost 1 base, with 14 bases between them.

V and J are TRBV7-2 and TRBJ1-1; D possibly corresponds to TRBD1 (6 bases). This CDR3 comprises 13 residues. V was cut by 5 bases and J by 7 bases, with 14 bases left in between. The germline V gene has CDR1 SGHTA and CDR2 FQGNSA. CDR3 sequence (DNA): TGTGCCAGCAGCCTTGTAGGACAGAATGAAGCTTTCTTT. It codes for CASSLVGQNEAFF.

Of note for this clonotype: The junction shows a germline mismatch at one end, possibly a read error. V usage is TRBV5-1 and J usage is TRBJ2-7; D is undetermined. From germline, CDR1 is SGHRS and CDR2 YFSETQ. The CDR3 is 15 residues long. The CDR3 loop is CASTLGSATTYEQYF. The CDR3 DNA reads TGCGCCAGCACCTTGGGAAGCGCAACTACCTACGAGCAGTACTTC.

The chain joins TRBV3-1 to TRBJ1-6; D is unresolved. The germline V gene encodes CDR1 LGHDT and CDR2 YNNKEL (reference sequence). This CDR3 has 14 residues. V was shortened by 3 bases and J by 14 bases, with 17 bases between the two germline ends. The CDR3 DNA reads TGTGCCAGCAGCCAGGATCAAACGGGGAAGGCCCTCCACTTT. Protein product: CASSQDQTGKALHF.

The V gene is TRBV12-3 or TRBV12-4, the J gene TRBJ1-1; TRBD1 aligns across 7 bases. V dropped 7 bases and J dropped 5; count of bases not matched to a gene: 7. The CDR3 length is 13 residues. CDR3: CASTPTGRTEAFF. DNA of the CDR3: TGTGCCAGCACTCCGACAGGGAGGACTGAAGCTTTCTTT.

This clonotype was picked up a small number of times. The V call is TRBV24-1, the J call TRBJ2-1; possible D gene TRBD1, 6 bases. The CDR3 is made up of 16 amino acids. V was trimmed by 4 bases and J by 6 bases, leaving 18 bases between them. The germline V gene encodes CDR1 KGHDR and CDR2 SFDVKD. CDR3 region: CATSDPRTGTLNEQFF. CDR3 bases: TGTGCCACCAGTGACCCCCGAACCGGGACACTCAATGAGCAGTTCTTC.

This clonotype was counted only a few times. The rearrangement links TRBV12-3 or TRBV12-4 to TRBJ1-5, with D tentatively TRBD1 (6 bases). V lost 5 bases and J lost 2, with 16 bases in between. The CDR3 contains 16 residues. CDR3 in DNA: TGTGCCAGCAGTCCCCCAGGGAGGGGGGGCAATCAGCCCCAGCATTTT. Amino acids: CASSPPGRGGNQPQHF.